This TCR beta chain comes out of a study of T cells in Graves' hyperthyroidism and ophthalmopathy. About the study: Peripheral blood sampling occurred at initial diagnosis, before any treatment.

Germline V CDR1 and CDR2: SGHRS, YFSETQ. Trimming left V 0 bases short and J 4 bases short, with 16 bases between. The CDR3 loop spans 16 amino acids. On the basis of clinical symptoms, serum thyroxine and TRAb, thyroid ultrasound and orbital computed tomography, diagnoses were made. The CDR3 regions of TCR beta were amplified from RNA transcripts. The HTBI primer set served for first-round RT-PCR of the TCR CDR3. Each CDR3 protein is one row after TCRdb ran MiXCR on the multiplex PCR reads. Altogether under 350,000 distinct CDR3 sequences are present, under 25% being singletons, with the ten largest covering less than 65%. Regarding the study as a whole: Ophthalmopathy and stable hyperthyroidism were told apart by a 13 V-J model.

This clonotype was recorded at least ten times. Its antigen is unknown. The source is a woman between 50 and 59 years old with Graves' hyperthyroidism. Sequencing used blood. The chain uses TRBV5-1 and TRBJ1-2, with D possibly matching TRBD1 (5 bases). The CDR3 coding sequence is TGCGCCAGCAGCTTGGAGATGGACACGACGTTCTATGGCTACACCTTC. This gives the protein CASSLEMDTTFYGYTF.